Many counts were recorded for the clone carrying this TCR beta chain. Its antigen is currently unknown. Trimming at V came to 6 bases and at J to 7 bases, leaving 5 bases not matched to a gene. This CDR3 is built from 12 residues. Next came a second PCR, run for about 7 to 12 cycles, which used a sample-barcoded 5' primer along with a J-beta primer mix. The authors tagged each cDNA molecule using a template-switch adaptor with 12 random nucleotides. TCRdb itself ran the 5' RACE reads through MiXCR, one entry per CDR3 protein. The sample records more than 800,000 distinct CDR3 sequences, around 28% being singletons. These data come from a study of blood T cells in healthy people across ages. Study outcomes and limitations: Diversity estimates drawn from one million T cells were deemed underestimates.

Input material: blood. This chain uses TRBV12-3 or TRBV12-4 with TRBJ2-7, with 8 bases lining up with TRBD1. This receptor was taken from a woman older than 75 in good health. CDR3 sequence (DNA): TGTGCCAGCAGGCCGGGACAGGTGGAGCAGTACTTC. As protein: CASRPGQVEQYF.